The clone carrying this T cell receptor beta chain was counted many times. The antigen is undetermined. TCR beta CDR3 regions were amplified from RNA. Researchers ran a first-round RT-PCR on the TCR CDR3 using the HTBI primer set. TCRdb reanalysed the multiplex PCR reads using MiXCR and keeps one entry per CDR3 protein. This sample yields 340,000 or so distinct CDR3 sequences, of which around a sixth are seen a single time; approximately 49% belongs to the top ten. Trimming removed 2 bases from V and 2 bases from J, with 10 bases in between. This CDR3 is built from 14 residues. Germline V gives CDR1 MNHNS, CDR2 SASEGT. This sample holds PBMCs from roughly 10 ml fresh peripheral blood. This specimen belongs to a study of T cells in Graves' hyperthyroidism and ophthalmopathy. Study-wide points: Researchers found most expanded thyroid clonotypes above 0.001 in blood as well.

The chain is built from TRBV6-1 and TRBJ2-7, with D maybe TRBD1 (6 bases). The sequence was collected from a woman aged 50 to 60 with Graves' hyperthyroidism. The specimen sequenced was blood. The CDR3 loop reads CASSEWGQAYEQYV. The CDR3 nucleotides read TGTGCCAGCAGTGAATGGGGACAAGCCTACGAGCAGTACGTC.